These T cell receptor beta chains were read from a single sample in a study of T cell responses to AZD1222 COVID-19 vaccine. Clones were sequenced by immunoSEQ multiplex PCR, and TCRdb holds only the in-frame ones, with some missing. The table lists about 130,000 clones, around 90% of them singletons. The source material was peripheral blood, sampled 28 days after the second AZD1222 dose. These TCRs come from an adult who received the AZD1222 COVID-19 vaccine. Both conserved end residues are part of each CDR3. Fields, in order: CDR3 protein, V gene.

CASSQDRRYAGGKDTQYF | TRBV14
CASGKDRLYGLLHF | TRBV6-5
CASSSYRVGDQPQHF | TRBV27
CASSGTGGGEQYF | TRBV2
CATSRDGQGLYGYTF | TRBV15
CASSWQGGGTYEQYF | TRBV6-6
CASRRAPQETQYF | TRBV5-1
CASSFPKGVALHEQYF | TRBV5-1
CASSFTGVVPYEQYF | TRBV27
CASSHAPGSGNEQFF | TRBV4-1
CASRIALSSYEQYF | TRBV5-1
CASSLLGTEAFF | TRBV7-2
CASSLGAVPSAFF | TRBV5-8
CASSSGSSTDTQYF | TRBV6-4
CASSLRPGDTGELFF | TRBV7-9
CASSLRGITDSKQFF | TRBV11-1
CASPAGQRADTQYF | TRBV2
CASSLLARTYNEQFF | TRBV27
CASRGDRVWSNQPQHF | TRBV28
CASSVTVTSLKGTGELFF | TRBV9
CASSWGGLNTEAFF | TRBV7-9
CAWSTLRYGTTEAFF | TRBV30
CASDRGASGANVLTF | TRBV12-5
CASTSGSSDTQYF | TRBV19
CASSVDWDDNEQFF | TRBV9
CASSYSGGPYGYTF | TRBV6-5
CASQMGPGGPYEQYF | TRBV2
CASSLIGRMNTEAFF | TRBV7-3
CASSLAHRGPYGYTF | TRBV7-9
CASSSPGQGATAEAFF | TRBV19
CASSLLTGSNNEQFF | TRBV28